These T cell receptor beta chains were read from a single sample in a study of brain T cells in children with intractable seizures. Sequencing was performed with immunoSEQ multiplex PCR; in TCRdb, only in-frame clones are kept and a portion is missing. The sample has about 340,000 clones, 93% seen once. The sample in question was peripheral blood, obtained 4 to 6 months after surgery. These receptors were collected from a boy in the first two years of life with tuberous sclerosis and intractable seizures. Each CDR3 is given with its conserved first and last residue. D genes are given only for firm matches. Clone size appears in some rows only: once, few, many, or a class for an expanded clone.

>few|.|TRBJ1-6|TRBV2
CASSEGPLIADSYNSPLHF
TGTGCCAGCAGTGAAGGCCCCTTAATCGCGGATTCCTATAATTCACCCCTCCACTTT
>.|.|TRBJ1-3|TRBV7-9
CASSLAGGLGNTIYF
TGTGCCAGCAGCTTAGCGGGAGGGCTCGGAAACACCATATATTTT
>.|TRBD1|TRBJ2-4|TRBV29-1
CSVERRGTGSSRDIQYF
TGCAGCGTTGAAAGGCGCGGGACAGGTAGTTCTCGGGACATTCAGTACTTC
>.|.|TRBJ2-7|TRBV5-6
CASSLEFGTSYEQYF
TGTGCCAGCAGCTTGGAGTTTGGGACGTCCTACGAGCAGTACTTC
>.|TRBD2|TRBJ2-7|TRBV5-8
CASSLSRGLAARPLYEQYF
TGTGCCAGCAGCTTAAGTAGGGGACTAGCGGCCCGTCCTCTCTACGAGCAGTACTTC
>.|TRBD2|TRBJ2-2|TRBV7-9
CASSLLAGGHTGELFF
TGTGCCAGCAGCTTATTAGCGGGAGGGCACACCGGGGAGCTGTTTTTT
>.|.|TRBJ1-2|TRBV19
CASRPDRFPNYGYTF
TGTGCCAGTAGGCCCGACAGGTTCCCTAACTATGGCTACACCTTC
>.|.|TRBJ1-5|TRBV6-5
CASRRNRVSNQPQHF
TGTGCCAGCAGGAGGAACAGGGTCAGCAATCAGCCCCAGCATTTT
>.|.|TRBJ2-7|TRBV4-1
CASSQDQGRAYEQYF
TGCGCCAGCAGCCAGGATCAGGGGCGCGCCTACGAGCAGTACTTC
>once|.|TRBJ2-5|TRBV5-1
CASSSNTGWETQYF
TGCGCCAGCAGCTCTAATACAGGGTGGGAGACCCAGTACTTC
>.|.|TRBJ2-7|TRBV6-5
CASRREDSYEQYF
TGTGCCAGCAGGAGGGAGGACTCCTACGAGCAGTACTTC
>.|TRBD1|TRBJ1-2|TRBV30
CASPWTGESGYTF
TGTGCCTCCCCCTGGACAGGGGAGAGTGGCTACACCTTC
>.|.|TRBJ2-3|TRBV29-1
CSAFEGLTDTQYF
TGCAGCGCTTTCGAAGGGCTCACAGATACGCAGTATTTT
>.|.|TRBJ1-2|TRBV6-5
CASLDWRGYTF
TGTGCCAGCTTAGATTGGCGTGGCTACACCTTC
>.|TRBD1|TRBJ1-1|TRBV2
CASRKDRGGTEAFF
TGTGCCAGCAGGAAAGACAGGGGGGGAACTGAAGCTTTCTTT
>once|.|TRBJ2-2|TRBV5-6
CASSLELTGNTGELFF
TGTGCCAGCAGCTTGGAATTGACAGGGAACACCGGGGAGCTGTTTTTT
>.|.|TRBJ1-1|TRBV6-1
CASSGNRVWGNTEAFF
TGTGCCAGCAGTGGCAACAGGGTGTGGGGGAACACTGAAGCTTTCTTT
>.|.|TRBJ1-5|TRBV15
CATREIGAGNQPQHF
TGTGCCACCAGAGAGATCGGAGCGGGCAATCAGCCCCAGCATTTT
>.|TRBD2|TRBJ2-7|TRBV3-1/TRBV3-2
CASSQESGSSEQYF
TGTGCCAGCAGCCAAGAGAGCGGGAGCTCCGAGCAGTACTTC
>.|.|TRBJ2-1|TRBV29-1
CSVSPGPPLNEQFF
TGCAGCGTTTCCCCGGGACCCCCCTTGAATGAGCAGTTCTTC
>.|.|TRBJ2-2|TRBV27
CASSFAGGTGELFF
TGTGCCAGCAGTTTTGCTGGGGGCACCGGGGAGCTGTTTTTT
>.|TRBD2|TRBJ2-7|TRBV3-1/TRBV3-2
CASSQRGSGINEQYF
TGTGCCAGCAGCCAGAGGGGTAGCGGGATAAACGAGCAGTACTTC
>.|TRBD2|TRBJ2-3|TRBV5-6
CASSLGTSGRAGFIDTQYF
TGTGCCAGCAGCTTGGGGACTAGCGGGAGGGCCGGGTTCATAGATACGCAGTATTTT
>.|.|TRBJ2-2|TRBV3-1/TRBV3-2
CASSQNTGELFF
TGTGCCAGCAGCCAGAACACCGGGGAGCTGTTTTTT
>.|.|TRBJ2-1|TRBV5-1
CASSLAGYDEQFF
TGCGCCAGCAGCTTGGCAGGGTACGATGAGCAGTTCTTC
>.|TRBD1|TRBJ2-3|TRBV7-3
CASSSATGQGSDTQYF
TGTGCCAGCAGCTCAGCCACGGGACAGGGGTCAGATACGCAGTATTTT
>.|.|TRBJ2-1|TRBV2
CASSESRAGYNEQFF
TGTGCCAGCAGTGAAAGTAGGGCGGGATACAATGAGCAGTTCTTC
>.|TRBD1|TRBJ2-7|TRBV25-1
CASPRRDRCYEQYF
TGTGCCAGCCCTCGCCGGGACAGGTGCTACGAGCAGTACTTC
>.|TRBD2|TRBJ2-2|TRBV10-3
CAISVIKGAGGLTGELFF
TGTGCCATCAGTGTTATTAAAGGGGCGGGAGGGCTCACCGGGGAGCTGTTTTTT
>.|TRBD2|TRBJ2-3|TRBV4-2
CASSPGLAGGTDTQYF
TGTGCCAGCAGCCCCGGACTAGCGGGGGGCACAGATACGCAGTATTTT